The 8 T cell receptor beta chains listed next were all sequenced from one sample in a study of blood T cell repertoires in COVID-19. This table comes from immunoSEQ multiplex PCR, and its TCRdb copy is limited to in-frame clones, with some not included. Of about 210,000 clones listed, roughly four fifths are singletons. Material for sequencing was peripheral blood. The receptor source for this set is a middle-aged woman with acute or convalescent COVID-19.

The chain recombines TRBV18 with TRBJ2-2, with D hard to call. This CDR3 is 16 amino acids long. CDR1 KGHSH and CDR2 LQKENI come from the germline V gene. The ends were cut back, 5 bases at V and 2 bases at J, with 15 bases in the middle. In nucleotides, the CDR3 is TGTGCCAGCTCAAAGCCCCAGGCTATTAACACCGGGGAGCTGTTTTTT. This translates into CASSKPQAINTGELFF.

The chain recombines TRBV7-8 with TRBJ2-7; TRBD1 matches at 7 bases. The J segment lost 4 bases and the V segment lost 7 bases, leaving 16 bases of the junction unmatched. The CDR3 consists of 16 residues. Germline CDR1 reads SGHVS; CDR2 reads FQNEAQ. CDR3 DNA sequence: TGTGCCAGCACCCCCCCTTGGCGGACAGGAGGTTACGAGCAGTACTTC. Translated, it gives CASTPPWRTGGYEQYF.

J is TRBJ1-1 and V is TRBV5-6; TRBD1 matches 7 bases. Germline lookup yields CDR1 SGHDT and CDR2 YYEEEE. The CDR3 covers 15 residues. The V gene end was trimmed by 3 bases and the J gene end by 1 base; junction bases not matched to a gene: 6. The chain's CDR3 is CASSYTGVTNTEAFF. DNA of the CDR3: TGTGCCAGCAGCTATACAGGGGTCACGAACACTGAAGCTTTCTTT.

The chain recombines TRBV19 with TRBJ2-1; TRBD2 might be the D (5 bases). The CDR3 has 15 amino acids. Germline V CDR1 and CDR2: LNHDA, SQIVND (reference sequence). Trimming left V 1 base short and J 7 bases short, with 14 bases between. CDR3 in DNA: TGTGCCAGTAGTATAGGACTACTACAGATGAATGAGCAGTTCTTC. The encoded protein is CASSIGLLQMNEQFF.

V usage is TRBV9 and J usage is TRBJ2-7, with TRBD1 identical over 10 bases. From germline, CDR1 is SGDLS and CDR2 YYNGEE. The CDR3 has 16 amino acids. V trimming: 3 bases; J trimming: 2 bases; junction bases outside the gene matches: 8. In nucleotides, the CDR3 is TGTGCCAGCAGCGAACAAGGACAGGGGGGCGCCTACGAGCAGTACTTC. Translated, it gives CASSEQGQGGAYEQYF.

This chain connects TRBV11-2 to TRBJ1-4; D is uncertain. V was shortened by 7 bases and J by 3 bases, with 6 bases between the two germline ends. The V gene's germline CDR1 is SGHAT and CDR2 FQNNGV. The CDR3 has 12 residues. The CDR3 region is CASTRSNEKLFF. In nucleotides, the CDR3 is TGTGCCAGCACCCGGTCTAATGAAAAACTGTTTTTT.

CDR3 sequence (DNA): TGCGCCACCGCGGACACTAACTCTGGAAACACCATATATTTT. Translation gives CATADTNSGNTIYF. The J gene is TRBJ1-3, the V gene TRBV5-1, with TRBD1 as a possible D gene (5 bases). The V end lost 9 bases, the J end lost 0 bases, and 13 bases lay between the germline ends. This CDR3 has 14 amino acids. Germline CDR1 is SGHRS and CDR2 is YFSETQ.

The chain recombines TRBV6-5 with TRBJ1-1; TRBD1 is a possible D gene (6 bases). The germline V gene has CDR1 MNHEY and CDR2 SVGAGI. The V and J ends lost 7 bases and 0 bases respectively, with 12 bases between them. This CDR3 has 14 residues. DNA of the CDR3: TGTGCCAGCACTAGAGGACAGATGAACACTGAAGCTTTCTTT. Protein: CASTRGQMNTEAFF.